These 15 T cell receptor beta chains share one sample of origin, sequenced in a study of identical twins. TCRdb used MiXCR to reprocess the 5' RACE reads, holding one entry per CDR3 protein. The sample lists under 300,000 distinct CDR3 sequences; 11% to 15% were seen once. The sequenced sample was memory (CD45RO+) T cells sorted from blood. The receptor set was obtained from a woman in her late teens or twenties in good health.

This chain connects TRBV4-2 to TRBJ2-7; weak D call: TRBD1 (6 bases). With 3 bases removed from V and 2 bases from J, the gap between germline ends came to 14 bases. This CDR3 region has 15 residues. Germline V gene data show CDR1 as LGHNA and CDR2 as YNFKEQ. The DNA for the CDR3 is TGTGCCAGCAGCCACTCCGGGACATTTACCTACGAGCAGTACTTC. Amino acid sequence: CASSHSGTFTYEQYF.

This clonotype was observed a few times. The chain uses TRBV19 and TRBJ1-1; possibly TRBD1 for D (6 bases). The V end was cut by 5 bases, the J end by 1 base, with 14 bases between. The CDR3 loop spans 15 amino acids. Germline V CDR1 and CDR2: LNHDA, SQIVND (reference sequence). The CDR3 region is CASSDTWGQNTEAFF. The CDR3, as DNA: TGTGCCAGTAGTGACACCTGGGGACAGAACACTGAAGCTTTCTTT.

This clonotype showed up many times. The chain couples TRBV7-2 to TRBJ1-6, with a possible D match to TRBD1 (5 bases). V was clipped by 5 bases and J by 10 bases, with 18 bases between them. Germline CDR1 reads SGHTA; CDR2 reads FQGNSA. The CDR3 contains 15 residues. The CDR3 DNA reads TGTGCCAGCAGCCCCCGTCACGGAGGGGACTCACCCCTCCACTTT. Its protein product is CASSPRHGGDSPLHF.

This clonotype was counted at least ten times. The chain has TRBV15 and TRBJ2-1, with 9 bases matching TRBD1. The CDR3 has 18 residues. V was pared by 4 bases and J by 4 bases, with 14 bases of the junction left unmatched. From germline, CDR1 is LNHNV and CDR2 YYDKDF (reference sequence). CDR3 residues: CATSIIMAGTGHYNEQFF. CDR3 sequence (DNA): TGTGCCACCAGCATCATAATGGCTGGGACAGGGCATTACAATGAGCAGTTCTTC.

The CDR3 nucleotides read TGTGCCAGCCGTATGGGACTAGCGGTCGGTGAGCAGTTCTTC. It specifies CASRMGLAVGEQFF. V is TRBV6-1 and J is TRBJ2-1; TRBD2 aligns across 11 bases. V was pared by 8 bases and J by 9 bases, with 9 bases of the junction left unmatched. CDR1 is MNHNS and CDR2 is SASEGT in the germline V gene. The CDR3 is 14 residues long.

This clonotype occurred a few times. CDR3 nucleotide sequence: TGCAGTGCCGGGGACAAACCCTACGAGCAGTACTTC. Encoded protein: CSAGDKPYEQYF. This chain joins TRBV20-1 and TRBJ2-7, with D perhaps TRBD1 (6 bases). This CDR3 has 12 residues. CDR1 is DFQATT and CDR2 is SNEGSKA in the germline V gene (reference sequence). V dropped 6 bases and J dropped 2 bases, with 11 bases sitting between them.

This clonotype has just a few counts. The chain is built from TRBV3-1 and TRBJ1-1; D ambiguous. The CDR3 totals 13 residues. Germline values: CDR1 LGHDT, CDR2 YNNKEL (reference sequence). Trimming took off 4 bases at V and 11 bases at J, with 17 bases between the two ends. CDR3 sequence (DNA): TGTGCCAGCAGCCCCCCCGGGCATCCCCGGGCTTTCTTT. This encodes CASSPPGHPRAFF.

This chain uses TRBV3-1 with TRBJ2-3; D is ambiguous. V lost 1 base and J lost 6, with 11 bases in between. CDR3 size: 14 residues. The germline CDR1 and CDR2 sequences are LGHDT and YNNKEL (reference sequence). The CDR3 region has the DNA TGTGCCAGCAGCCAAGTTCTTCGGTCGGATACGCAGTATTTT. This gives the protein CASSQVLRSDTQYF.

In its sample, this clonotype was seen many times. The chain combines TRBV12-3 or TRBV12-4 with TRBJ2-1; D possibly matches TRBD1 or TRBD2 (5 bases each). The CDR3 consists of 12 residues. V shed 10 bases and J shed 3 bases, with 10 bases lying between them. The CDR3 reads CATRDHYNEQFF. The CDR3 DNA is TGTGCCACACGGGACCACTACAATGAGCAGTTCTTC.

The table lists this clonotype with many counts. The chain employs TRBV5-1 and TRBJ2-5, with a possible D match to TRBD1 (5 bases). Germline CDR1 reads SGHRS; CDR2 reads YFSETQ. This CDR3 spans 15 amino acids. Trimming removed 2 bases at V and 5 bases at J, with 16 bases between. The CDR3 here is CASSLGHLAEETQYF. The CDR3 DNA is TGCGCCAGCAGCTTAGGACACCTGGCGGAGGAGACCCAGTACTTC.

This chain links TRBV7-9 with TRBJ2-3, with 7 bases lining up with TRBD1. Trimming removed 5 bases from V and 4 bases from J; junction bases left unmatched: 6. CDR1 is SEHNR, CDR2 FQNEAQ, per germline (reference sequence). The CDR3 is made up of 14 amino acids. The CDR3 DNA sequence: TGTGCCAGCAGCCGCGACAGGGTGGCAGATACGCAGTATTTT. This encodes CASSRDRVADTQYF.

This clonotype was seen repeatedly, ten times or more. V is TRBV7-9 and J is TRBJ2-7, with 11 bases aligning to TRBD1. This CDR3 is built from 13 residues. Germline V gene data show CDR1 as SEHNR and CDR2 as FQNEAQ (reference sequence). The CDR3 nucleotides are TGTGCGACCAACCGGGACAGGGGGTACGAGCAGTACTTC. This codes for CATNRDRGYEQYF. The complete variable domain, with remaining parts taken from reference TRBV7-9 and TRBJ2-7, reads DTGVSQNPRHKITKRGQNVTFRCDPISEHNRLYWYRQTLGQGPEFLTYFQNEAQLEKSRLLSDRFSAERPKGSFSTLEIQRTEQGDSAMYLCATNRDRGYEQYFGPGTRLTVT.

This clonotype was recorded many times. The chain recombines TRBV12-3 or TRBV12-4 with TRBJ1-6; TRBD1 might be the D (6 bases). This CDR3 region has 14 residues. Trimming left V 5 bases short and J 5 bases short, with 10 bases between. Here the CDR3 reads CASSPGQNNSPLHF. DNA for the CDR3: TGTGCCAGCAGTCCAGGACAGAATAATTCACCCCTCCACTTT.

The chain links TRBV5-1 to TRBJ2-3; TRBD2 agrees at 8 bases. The CDR3 loop spans 15 amino acids. CDR1 is SGHRS, CDR2 YFSETQ, per germline. V lost 6 bases to trimming and J lost 0 bases; unmatched junction nucleotides: 6. The CDR3 nucleotides read TGCGCCAGCACCGTTAGCGGGACTAGCACAGATACGCAGTATTTT. Its protein is CASTVSGTSTDTQYF. Complete variable domain (other parts from reference TRBV5-1 and TRBJ2-3): KAGVTQTPRYLIKTRGQQVTLSCSPISGHRSVSWYQQTPGQGLQFLFEYFSETQRNKGNFPGRFSGRQFSNSRSEMNVSTLELGDSALYLCASTVSGTSTDTQYFGPGTRLTVL.

The chain has TRBV5-4 and TRBJ2-5; no definite D call. This CDR3 is built from 15 residues. Germline loops: CDR1 SGHNT, CDR2 YYREEE (reference sequence). The V gene lost 2 bases and the J gene lost 2 bases, with 13 bases spanning the gap. CDR3 region: CASSLVVSGQETQYF. In nucleotides, the CDR3 is TGTGCCAGCAGCTTAGTAGTCAGTGGGCAAGAGACCCAGTACTTC.